The source of this T cell receptor (beta chain) is a study of shared T cell receptors in the human thymus. Sequenced by immunoSEQ multiplex PCR; TCRdb stores in-frame clones only, minus some. In the table there are hundreds of thousands of clones, 70% to 90% of which are singletons. The germline gives CDR1 SQVTM, CDR2 ANQGSEA. Trimming stripped 6 bases from V and 4 bases from J, with 15 bases between. The CDR3 runs 13 residues. These data also featured in a second study, about human thymus T cells. That paper states: Related research examined unrelated individuals and reported that their thymic repertoires overlapped highly.

This chain uses TRBV29-1 with TRBJ1-2; tentatively, D is TRBD1 (5 bases). The sequenced material came from thymocytes. The receptor comes from a boy under two years old with a congenital heart defect. CDR3 DNA sequence: TGCAGCGTCTGGGGGGGGAACAGCTATGGCTACACCTTC. It yields the protein CSVWGGNSYGYTF. Using reference TRBV29-1 and TRBJ1-2 for the parts outside the CDR3, the full variable domain is SAVISQKPSRDICQRGTSLTIQCQVDSQVTMMFWYRQQPGQSLTLIATANQGSEATYESGFVIDKFPISRPNLTFSTLTVSNMSPEDSSIYLCSVWGGNSYGYTFGSGTRLTVV.